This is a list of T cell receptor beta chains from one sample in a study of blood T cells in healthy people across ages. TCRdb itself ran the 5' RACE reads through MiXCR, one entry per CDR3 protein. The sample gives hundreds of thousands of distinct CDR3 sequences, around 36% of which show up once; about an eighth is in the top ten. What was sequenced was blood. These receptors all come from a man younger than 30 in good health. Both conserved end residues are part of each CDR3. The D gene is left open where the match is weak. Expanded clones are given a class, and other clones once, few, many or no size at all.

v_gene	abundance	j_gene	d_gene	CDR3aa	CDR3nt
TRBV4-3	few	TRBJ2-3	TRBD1	CASSQGGQGDTQYF	TGCGCCAGCAGCCAAGGGGGACAGGGAGATACGCAGTATTTT
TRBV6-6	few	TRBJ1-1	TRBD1	CASSSPTGIATEAFF	TGTGCCAGCAGTTCGCCGACAGGGATCGCCACTGAAGCTTTCTTT
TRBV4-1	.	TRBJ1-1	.	CASSGDGTPGEAFF	TGCGCCAGCAGCGGGGACGGGACGCCCGGTGAAGCTTTCTTT
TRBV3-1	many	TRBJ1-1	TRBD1	CASSQVPTGHPEAFF	TGTGCCAGCAGCCAGGTTCCGACAGGGCACCCTGAAGCTTTCTTT
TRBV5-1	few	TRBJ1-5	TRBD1	CASSPSGTGDDQPQHF	TGCGCCAGCAGCCCCTCCGGGACAGGGGACGACCAGCCCCAGCATTTT
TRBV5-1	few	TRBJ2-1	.	CASSSGTKEQFF	TGCGCCAGCAGCTCGGGGACGAAGGAGCAGTTCTTC
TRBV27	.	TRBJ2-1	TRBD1	CASSPGTGAYEQFF	TGTGCCAGCAGTCCCGGGACAGGGGCCTACGAGCAGTTCTTC
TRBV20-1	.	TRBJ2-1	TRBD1	CSARVHRGPNEQFF	TGCAGTGCTAGAGTTCACAGGGGGCCTAATGAGCAGTTCTTC
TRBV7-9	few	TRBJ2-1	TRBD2	CASSPDRSGGMLYSEQFF	TGTGCCAGCAGCCCAGATCGTAGCGGGGGGATGTTATACAGTGAGCAGTTCTTC
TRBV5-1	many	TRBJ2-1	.	CASSLFGARGYNEQFF	TGCGCCAGCAGCTTGTTTGGGGCCAGGGGATACAATGAGCAGTTCTTC
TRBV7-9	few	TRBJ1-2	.	CASSSQFGYTF	TGTGCCAGCAGCTCCCAGTTTGGCTACACCTTC
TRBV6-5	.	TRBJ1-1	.	CASSYEGEAFF	TGTGCCAGCAGTTACGAGGGGGAAGCTTTCTTT
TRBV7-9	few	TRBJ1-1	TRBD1	CASSDPGQGAAEAFF	TGTGCCAGCAGCGATCCGGGACAGGGAGCCGCTGAAGCTTTCTTT
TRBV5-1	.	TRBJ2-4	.	CASRAGQPPSVSKNIQYF	TGCGCCAGCAGGGCGGGACAGCCTCCCTCAGTTTCCAAAAACATTCAGTACTTC
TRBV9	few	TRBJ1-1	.	CASSADGFADTEAFF	TGTGCCAGCAGCGCTGATGGATTTGCGGACACTGAAGCTTTCTTT
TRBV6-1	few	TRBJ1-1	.	CASRVGGSNTEAFF	TGTGCCAGCAGGGTCGGGGGGAGCAACACTGAAGCTTTCTTT
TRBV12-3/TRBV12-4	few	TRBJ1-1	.	CASSFTRGEGMNTEAFF	TGTGCCAGCAGTTTCACACGGGGGGAGGGGATGAACACTGAAGCTTTCTTT
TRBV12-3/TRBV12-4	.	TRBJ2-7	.	CASSLGVGFYEQYF	TGTGCCAGCAGTTTAGGTGTGGGCTTCTACGAGCAGTACTTC
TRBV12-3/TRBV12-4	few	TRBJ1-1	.	CASSITEAFF	TGTGCCAGCTCAATAACTGAAGCTTTCTTT
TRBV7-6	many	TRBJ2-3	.	CASSPRMGRGTDTQYF	TGTGCCAGCAGCCCAAGGATGGGGCGGGGCACAGATACGCAGTATTTT
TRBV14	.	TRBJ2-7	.	CASSQDPAGEQYF	TGTGCCAGCAGCCAAGATCCGGCGGGCGAGCAGTACTTC
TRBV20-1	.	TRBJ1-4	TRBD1	CSARDVGGASEKLFF	TGCAGTGCTAGAGATGTAGGGGGCGCGAGTGAAAAACTGTTTTTT
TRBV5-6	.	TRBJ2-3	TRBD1	CASSWTGESDTQYF	TGTGCCAGCAGCTGGACAGGGGAATCGGATACGCAGTATTTT
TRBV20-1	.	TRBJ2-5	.	CSAPTGTQETQYF	TGCAGTGCTCCGACAGGAACACAAGAGACCCAGTACTTC
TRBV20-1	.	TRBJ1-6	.	CSAPGTANSPLHF	TGCAGTGCTCCCGGGACGGCTAATTCACCCCTCCACTTT
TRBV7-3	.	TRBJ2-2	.	CASKLGPGELFF	TGTGCCAGCAAACTAGGACCCGGGGAGCTGTTTTTT
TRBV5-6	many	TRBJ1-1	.	CASSLDLPGVDTEAFF	TGTGCCAGCAGCTTGGATCTCCCAGGTGTGGACACTGAAGCTTTCTTT
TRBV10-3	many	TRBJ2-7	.	CAISEGKEYEQYF	TGTGCCATCAGTGAGGGGAAGGAGTACGAGCAGTACTTC
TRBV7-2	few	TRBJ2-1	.	CASSLLWGYYNEQFF	TGTGCCAGCAGCTTACTCTGGGGGTACTACAATGAGCAGTTCTTC
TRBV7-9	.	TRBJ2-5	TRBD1	CASSLAHRGQLEETQYF	TGTGCCAGCAGCTTAGCCCACAGGGGCCAGCTGGAAGAGACCCAGTACTTC
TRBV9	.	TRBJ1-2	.	CASSVRSDGGGYTF	TGTGCCAGCAGCGTAAGGTCAGATGGGGGTGGCTACACCTTC
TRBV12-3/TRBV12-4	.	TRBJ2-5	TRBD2	CASSSVGSGGARETQYF	TGTGCCAGCAGCTCCGTGGGATCGGGGGGGGCTCGGGAGACCCAGTACTTC
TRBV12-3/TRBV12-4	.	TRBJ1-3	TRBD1	CASSFAGGGNTIYF	TGTGCCAGCAGTTTCGCAGGGGGCGGAAACACCATATATTTT
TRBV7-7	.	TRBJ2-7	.	CASSQDIAGCEQYF	TGTGCTAGCAGCCAGGACATCGCGGGGTGCGAGCAGTACTTC
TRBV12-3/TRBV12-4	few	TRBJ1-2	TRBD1	CASSGTGGDGYTF	TGTGCCAGCAGTGGAACAGGGGGGGATGGCTACACCTTC
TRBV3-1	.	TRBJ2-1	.	CAGSQHQGNEQFF	TGTGCCGGCAGCCAGCACCAGGGGAATGAGCAGTTCTTC
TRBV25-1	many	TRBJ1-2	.	CASSAGRNYGYTF	TGTGCCAGCAGTGCGGGTCGTAACTATGGCTACACCTTC
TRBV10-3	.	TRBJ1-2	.	CAISGAARPGYTF	TGTGCCATCAGTGGGGCCGCAAGGCCTGGCTACACCTTC
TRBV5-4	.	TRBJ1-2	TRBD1	CASSLRTGGSSNYGYTF	TGTGCCAGCAGCTTGCGGACAGGGGGCTCTTCTAACTATGGCTACACCTTC
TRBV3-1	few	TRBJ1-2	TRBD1	CASSPRTGVSYGYTF	TGTGCCAGCAGCCCGCGGACAGGGGTTTCCTATGGCTACACCTTC
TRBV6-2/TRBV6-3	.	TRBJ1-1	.	CASSYSFGEVNTEAFF	TGTGCCAGCAGTTACTCATTCGGGGAAGTGAACACTGAAGCTTTCTTT
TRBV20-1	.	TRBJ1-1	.	CSARALGEAFF	TGCAGTGCTAGGGCGTTGGGTGAAGCTTTCTTT
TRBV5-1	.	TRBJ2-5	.	CASSLGTSGRQYF	TGCGCCAGCAGCTTGGGGACATCGGGGAGGCAGTACTTC
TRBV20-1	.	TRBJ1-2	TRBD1	CSARATGGASDGYTF	TGCAGTGCTAGAGCCACAGGGGGCGCGTCCGATGGCTACACCTTC
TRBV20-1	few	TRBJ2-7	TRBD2	CSARDLAGGTRTYNEQYF	TGCAGTGCTAGGGATCTAGCGGGGGGCACAAGGACGTACAATGAGCAGTACTTC
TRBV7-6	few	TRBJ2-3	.	CANSLAEARPDTQYF	TGTGCCAACAGCTTAGCGGAGGCCCGCCCAGATACGCAGTATTTT
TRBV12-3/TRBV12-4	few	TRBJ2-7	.	CASSWTGDVYF	TGTGCCAGCAGTTGGACGGGGGACGTGTACTTC
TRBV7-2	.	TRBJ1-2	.	CASSLGGHGVNYGYTF	TGTGCCAGCAGCTTAGGTGGGCACGGAGTTAACTATGGCTACACCTTC
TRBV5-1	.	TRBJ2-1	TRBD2	CASILTSGGFNEQFF	TGCGCCAGCATCCTTACTAGCGGGGGGTTCAATGAGCAGTTCTTC
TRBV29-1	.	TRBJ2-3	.	CSVDPFETTQYF	TGCAGCGTTGACCCCTTTGAGACTACGCAGTATTTT